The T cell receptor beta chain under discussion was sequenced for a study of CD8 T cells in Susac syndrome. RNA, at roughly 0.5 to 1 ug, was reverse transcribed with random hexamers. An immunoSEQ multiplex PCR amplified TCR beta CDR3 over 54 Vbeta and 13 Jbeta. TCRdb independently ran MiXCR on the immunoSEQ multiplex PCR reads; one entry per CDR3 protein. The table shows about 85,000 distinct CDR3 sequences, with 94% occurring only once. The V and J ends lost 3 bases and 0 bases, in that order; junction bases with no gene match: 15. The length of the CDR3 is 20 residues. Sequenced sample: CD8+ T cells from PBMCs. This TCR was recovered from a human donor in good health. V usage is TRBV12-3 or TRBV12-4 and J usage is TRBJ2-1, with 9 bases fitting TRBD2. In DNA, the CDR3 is TGTGCCAGCAGTTTGCGGCGGCGGGAGGGTGCCATCAGCTCCTACAATGAGCAGTTCTTC. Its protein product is CASSLRRREGAISSYNEQFF.